These T cell receptor beta chains were read from a single sample in a study of cytomegalovirus exposure and HLA in healthy donors. Assay: immunoSEQ multiplex PCR; the TCRdb copy retains only in-frame clones and omits some. The sample has roughly 200,000 clones, approximately 86% seen once; the top ten hold 7.2%. What was sequenced was PBMCs. All receptors derive from a young man in good health and CMV-seropositive. The CDR3 runs from the conserved cysteine through the conserved F or W. The order of the fields is V gene, clone size, D gene, J gene, CDR3 DNA, CDR3 protein. D genes are given only for firm matches. Expanded clones get a size class; other rows say once, few or many, or leave the size out.

v_gene: TRBV28; abundance: -; d_gene: -; j_gene: TRBJ1-5; CDR3nt: TGTGCCAGCAGTTTATGGGGCAGTGGGGCCGGGAATCGGCCCCAGCATTTT; CDR3aa: CASSLWGSGAGNRPQHF
v_gene: TRBV2; abundance: -; d_gene: -; j_gene: TRBJ2-1; CDR3nt: TGTGCCAGTGACAGATACAATGAGCAGTTCTTC; CDR3aa: CASDRYNEQFF
v_gene: TRBV14; abundance: -; d_gene: TRBD2; j_gene: TRBJ2-2; CDR3nt: TGTGCCAGCAGCCGGAGCGGGACCCCTACCGGGGAGCTGTTTTTT; CDR3aa: CASSRSGTPTGELFF
v_gene: TRBV4-1; abundance: -; d_gene: -; j_gene: TRBJ1-3; CDR3nt: TGCGCCAGCAGCCGGGGAGGGGGTAATGGAAACACCATATATTTT; CDR3aa: CASSRGGGNGNTIYF
v_gene: TRBV6-1; abundance: -; d_gene: TRBD2; j_gene: TRBJ2-3; CDR3nt: TGTGCCAGCACGGAGCGGGAGCCCACAGATACGCAGTATTTT; CDR3aa: CASTEREPTDTQYF
v_gene: TRBV29-1; abundance: -; d_gene: -; j_gene: TRBJ2-1; CDR3nt: TGCAGCGTTGAAGTCTCGCAGGGGAAGTTCTTC; CDR3aa: CSVEVSQGKFF
v_gene: TRBV28; abundance: -; d_gene: -; j_gene: TRBJ2-5; CDR3nt: TGTGCCAGCAGTTCCCTGTTGGGCAGGGAGGGGGAAAGCCAGTACTTC; CDR3aa: CASSSLLGREGESQYF
v_gene: TRBV7-9; abundance: -; d_gene: -; j_gene: TRBJ1-2; CDR3nt: TGTGCCAGCAGCTTGGGGGGTCTAAATAGCTATGGCTACACCTTC; CDR3aa: CASSLGGLNSYGYTF
v_gene: TRBV7-2; abundance: -; d_gene: -; j_gene: TRBJ2-5; CDR3nt: TGTGCCAGCAGCCTCACCAGGGAAGAGACCCAGTACTTC; CDR3aa: CASSLTREETQYF
v_gene: TRBV7-3; abundance: -; d_gene: TRBD2; j_gene: TRBJ2-7; CDR3nt: TGTGCCAGCAGCCCCATAGCGGGAGTGGCCTACGAGCAGTACTTC; CDR3aa: CASSPIAGVAYEQYF
v_gene: TRBV5-8; abundance: -; d_gene: -; j_gene: TRBJ2-1; CDR3nt: TGTGCCAGCAGTCAGCACGACAATGAGCAGTTCTTC; CDR3aa: CASSQHDNEQFF
v_gene: TRBV5-6; abundance: -; d_gene: TRBD1; j_gene: TRBJ2-5; CDR3nt: TGTGCCAGCAGCTCAACCGGGACAGCGGAAGAGACCCAGTACTTC; CDR3aa: CASSSTGTAEETQYF
v_gene: TRBV10-3; abundance: -; d_gene: -; j_gene: TRBJ1-2; CDR3nt: TGTGCCATCAGTGAGTCACGGGAGGGGGGCTATGGCTACACCTTC; CDR3aa: CAISESREGGYGYTF
v_gene: TRBV7-3; abundance: -; d_gene: TRBD1; j_gene: TRBJ2-4; CDR3nt: TGTGCCAGCAGCGAACGGACAGGGGACAAAAACATTCAGTACTTC; CDR3aa: CASSERTGDKNIQYF
v_gene: TRBV5-4; abundance: -; d_gene: TRBD2; j_gene: TRBJ2-1; CDR3nt: TGTGCCAGCAGCTTGGCAGGGACTAGCGGGAGCCATGAGCAGTTCTTC; CDR3aa: CASSLAGTSGSHEQFF
v_gene: TRBV9; abundance: few; d_gene: TRBD1; j_gene: TRBJ2-5; CDR3nt: TGTGCCAGCAGCGTAGCCCCGGGGACAGGGTGGTCCCAAGAGACCCAGTACTTC; CDR3aa: CASSVAPGTGWSQETQYF
v_gene: TRBV6-4; abundance: -; d_gene: -; j_gene: TRBJ1-6; CDR3nt: TGTGCCAGCCAGGGCGACTATAATTCACCCCTCCACTTT; CDR3aa: CASQGDYNSPLHF
v_gene: TRBV11-2; abundance: once; d_gene: TRBD1; j_gene: TRBJ1-1; CDR3nt: TGTGCCAGCAGCTTAAGAGGGGGACAGGGGGACACTGAAGCTTTCTTT; CDR3aa: CASSLRGGQGDTEAFF
v_gene: TRBV6-5; abundance: once; d_gene: -; j_gene: TRBJ2-3; CDR3nt: TGTGCCAGCAGCTCCGACCCGGATACGCAGTATTTT; CDR3aa: CASSSDPDTQYF
v_gene: TRBV4-3; abundance: few; d_gene: -; j_gene: TRBJ1-2; CDR3nt: TGCGCCAGCAGCCAAGAAGCTGAGGGGCTCTATGGCTACACCTTC; CDR3aa: CASSQEAEGLYGYTF
v_gene: TRBV5-1; abundance: -; d_gene: -; j_gene: TRBJ1-5; CDR3nt: TGCGCCAGCAGCTCGGTTGGGGGGGTAGGGCAGCCCCAGCATTTT; CDR3aa: CASSSVGGVGQPQHF
v_gene: TRBV7-6; abundance: -; d_gene: TRBD1; j_gene: TRBJ2-4; CDR3nt: TGTGCCAGCAGCTCCCGAGAGGGACAGCCAAACATTCAGTACTTC; CDR3aa: CASSSREGQPNIQYF
v_gene: TRBV10-3; abundance: -; d_gene: -; j_gene: TRBJ2-3; CDR3nt: TGTGCCATCAGCGTTTCCCTCGGGGATACGCAGTATTTT; CDR3aa: CAISVSLGDTQYF
v_gene: TRBV4-1; abundance: -; d_gene: -; j_gene: TRBJ1-1; CDR3nt: TGCGCCAGCAGCCACTTCTTGGAAGCTTTCTTT; CDR3aa: CASSHFLEAFF
v_gene: TRBV11-3; abundance: -; d_gene: -; j_gene: TRBJ1-2; CDR3nt: TGTGCCAGCAGCTTCCCGGGACCAACTAACTATGGCTACACCTTC; CDR3aa: CASSFPGPTNYGYTF
v_gene: TRBV5-1; abundance: -; d_gene: -; j_gene: TRBJ2-7; CDR3nt: TGCGCCAGCAGCTTAGAGGCAGTCTACGAGCAGTACTTC; CDR3aa: CASSLEAVYEQYF
v_gene: TRBV5-1; abundance: -; d_gene: TRBD2; j_gene: TRBJ2-7; CDR3nt: TGCGCCAGCAGCACCTGGGCACTAGCGGGAGAAGGATACGAGCAGTACTTC; CDR3aa: CASSTWALAGEGYEQYF
v_gene: TRBV5-1; abundance: -; d_gene: -; j_gene: TRBJ1-1; CDR3nt: TGCGCCAGCAGCTCCGACCCTGGGGTCACTGAAGCTTTCTTT; CDR3aa: CASSSDPGVTEAFF
v_gene: TRBV12-5; abundance: -; d_gene: -; j_gene: TRBJ2-7; CDR3nt: TGTGCTAGTGGTTTGGCTCAGGGCTACGAGCAGTACTTC; CDR3aa: CASGLAQGYEQYF
v_gene: TRBV7-3; abundance: -; d_gene: -; j_gene: TRBJ1-5; CDR3nt: TGTGCCAGCAGCCTCCTCCGGGGCCAGCCCCAGCATTTT; CDR3aa: CASSLLRGQPQHF
v_gene: TRBV11-3; abundance: -; d_gene: -; j_gene: TRBJ2-3; CDR3nt: TGTGCCAGCAGCTCCCCCGCTAGCGACGATACGCAGTATTTT; CDR3aa: CASSSPASDDTQYF
v_gene: TRBV2; abundance: -; d_gene: -; j_gene: TRBJ2-3; CDR3nt: TGTGCCAGCAGTATAGTCCGGGGTGCAGATACGCAGTATTTT; CDR3aa: CASSIVRGADTQYF
v_gene: TRBV15; abundance: -; d_gene: -; j_gene: TRBJ2-3; CDR3nt: TGTGCCACCAGCAGCGGACAACTAAGAGTAGATACGCAGTATTTT; CDR3aa: CATSSGQLRVDTQYF
v_gene: TRBV20-1; abundance: -; d_gene: -; j_gene: TRBJ2-1; CDR3nt: TGCAGTGCTAGTACAGACAATGAGCAGTTCTTC; CDR3aa: CSASTDNEQFF
v_gene: TRBV28; abundance: few; d_gene: -; j_gene: TRBJ2-3; CDR3nt: TGTGCCAGCAGCCACATACTAGAGCGCACAGATACGCAGTATTTT; CDR3aa: CASSHILERTDTQYF
v_gene: TRBV30; abundance: -; d_gene: -; j_gene: TRBJ1-2; CDR3nt: TGTGCCTGGGCGATGGCCGTAGCTAACTATGGCTACACCTTC; CDR3aa: CAWAMAVANYGYTF
v_gene: TRBV6-5; abundance: -; d_gene: TRBD1; j_gene: TRBJ2-3; CDR3nt: TGTGCCAGCAGTTACGAGACAGGGACGTCGACAGATACGCAGTATTTT; CDR3aa: CASSYETGTSTDTQYF
v_gene: TRBV4-1; abundance: once; d_gene: TRBD2; j_gene: TRBJ2-3; CDR3nt: TGCGCCAGCAGCCACCCGTGGACTAGGCGACACAACACAGATACGCAGTATTTT; CDR3aa: CASSHPWTRRHNTDTQYF
v_gene: TRBV19; abundance: -; d_gene: -; j_gene: TRBJ1-5; CDR3nt: TGTGCCAGTAGTCAGGGGTGGGGTCAGCCCCAGCATTTT; CDR3aa: CASSQGWGQPQHF
v_gene: TRBV4-1; abundance: once; d_gene: -; j_gene: TRBJ1-2; CDR3nt: TGCGCCAGCAGCCAAGAAGGGGAAGCCAGCTATGGCTACACCTTC; CDR3aa: CASSQEGEASYGYTF
v_gene: TRBV29-1; abundance: -; d_gene: -; j_gene: TRBJ2-7; CDR3nt: TGCAGCGTTGAACTAGAAAGCTCCTACGAGCAGTACTTC; CDR3aa: CSVELESSYEQYF
v_gene: TRBV5-1; abundance: -; d_gene: TRBD2; j_gene: TRBJ2-3; CDR3nt: TGCGCCAGCAGCCCGTCAGGAGCGGGGGGCACAGATACGCAGTATTTT; CDR3aa: CASSPSGAGGTDTQYF